This TCR beta chain is from a study of T-cell reconstitution after alpha-beta-depleted transplantation in children. This clonotype was picked up a small number of times. A library of TCRbeta sequences, prepared with unique molecular identifiers, was generated. Using its own MiXCR run on the PCR reads, TCRdb lists one record per CDR3 protein. The table shows 500,000 to 750,000 distinct CDR3 sequences, with 25% to 30% occurring only once. The J segment lost 2 bases and the V segment lost 3 bases, leaving 2 bases of the junction unmatched. CDR3 length equals 15 residues. Germline V gene lookup returns CDR1 SGHRS and CDR2 YFSETQ.

This chain uses TRBV5-1 with TRBJ2-1; 10 bases map to TRBD2. The receptor comes from a boy in the first two years of life with Wiskott-Aldrich syndrome, due to receive a stem cell transplant. The sample in question was PBMCs, obtained before TCRalphabeta/CD19-depleted stem cell transplant. For the CDR3, the DNA is TGCGCCAGCAGCTGGGGACTAGCGACCTACAATGAGCAGTTCTTC. Translating gives CASSWGLATYNEQFF.